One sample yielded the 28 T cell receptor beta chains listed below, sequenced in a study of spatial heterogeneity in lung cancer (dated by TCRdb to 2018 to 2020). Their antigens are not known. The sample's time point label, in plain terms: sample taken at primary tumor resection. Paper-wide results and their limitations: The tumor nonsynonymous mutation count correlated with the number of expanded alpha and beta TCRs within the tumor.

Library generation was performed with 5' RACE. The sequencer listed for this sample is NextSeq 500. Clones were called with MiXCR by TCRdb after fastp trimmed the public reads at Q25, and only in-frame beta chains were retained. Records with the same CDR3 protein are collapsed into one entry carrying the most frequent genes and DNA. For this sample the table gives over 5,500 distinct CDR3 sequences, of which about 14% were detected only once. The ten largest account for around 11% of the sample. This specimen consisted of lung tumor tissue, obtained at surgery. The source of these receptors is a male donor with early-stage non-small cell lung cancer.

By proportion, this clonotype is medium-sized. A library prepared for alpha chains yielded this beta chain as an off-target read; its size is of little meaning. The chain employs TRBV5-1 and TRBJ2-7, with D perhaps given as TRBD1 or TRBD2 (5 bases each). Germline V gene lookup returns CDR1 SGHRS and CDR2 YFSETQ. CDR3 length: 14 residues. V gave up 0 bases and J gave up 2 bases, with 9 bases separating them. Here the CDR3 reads CASSLVGVPYEQYF. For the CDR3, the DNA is TGCGCCAGCAGCTTGGTGGGGGTCCCCTACGAGCAGTACTTC.

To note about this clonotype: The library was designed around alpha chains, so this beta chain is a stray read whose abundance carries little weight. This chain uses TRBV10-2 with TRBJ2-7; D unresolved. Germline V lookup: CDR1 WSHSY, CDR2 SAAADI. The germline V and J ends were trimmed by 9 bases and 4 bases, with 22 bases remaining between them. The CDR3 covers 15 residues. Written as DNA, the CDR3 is TGCGCCAGTTGTTTCAACTCGGGTGGACCGTACGAGCAGTACTTC. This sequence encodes CASCFNSGGPYEQYF.

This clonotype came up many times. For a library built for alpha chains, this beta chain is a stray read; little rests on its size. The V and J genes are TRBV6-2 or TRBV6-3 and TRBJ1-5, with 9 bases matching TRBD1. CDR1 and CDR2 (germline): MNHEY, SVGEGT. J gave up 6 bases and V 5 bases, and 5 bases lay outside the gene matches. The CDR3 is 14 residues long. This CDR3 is CASSPGQGPQPQHF. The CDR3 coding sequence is TGTGCCAGCAGTCCGGGACAGGGCCCTCAGCCCCAGCATTTT.

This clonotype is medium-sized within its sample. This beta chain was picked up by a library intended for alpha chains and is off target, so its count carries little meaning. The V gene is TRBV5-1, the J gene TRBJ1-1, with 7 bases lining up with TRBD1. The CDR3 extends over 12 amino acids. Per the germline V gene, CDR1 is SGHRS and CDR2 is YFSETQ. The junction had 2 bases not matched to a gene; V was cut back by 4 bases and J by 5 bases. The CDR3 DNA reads TGCGCCAGCAGCATCAGGGGGACTGAAGCTTTCTTT. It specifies CASSIRGTEAFF. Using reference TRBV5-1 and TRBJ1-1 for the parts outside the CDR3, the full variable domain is KAGVTQTPRYLIKTRGQQVTLSCSPISGHRSVSWYQQTPGQGLQFLFEYFSETQRNKGNFPGRFSGRQFSNSRSEMNVSTLELGDSALYLCASSIRGTEAFFGQGTRLTVV.

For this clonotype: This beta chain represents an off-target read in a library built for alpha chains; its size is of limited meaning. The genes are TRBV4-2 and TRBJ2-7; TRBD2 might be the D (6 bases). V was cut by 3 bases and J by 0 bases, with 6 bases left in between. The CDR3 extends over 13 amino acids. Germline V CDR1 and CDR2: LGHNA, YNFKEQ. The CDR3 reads CASSQRGSYEQYF. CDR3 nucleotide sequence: TGTGCCAGCAGCCAGCGGGGCTCCTACGAGCAGTACTTC.

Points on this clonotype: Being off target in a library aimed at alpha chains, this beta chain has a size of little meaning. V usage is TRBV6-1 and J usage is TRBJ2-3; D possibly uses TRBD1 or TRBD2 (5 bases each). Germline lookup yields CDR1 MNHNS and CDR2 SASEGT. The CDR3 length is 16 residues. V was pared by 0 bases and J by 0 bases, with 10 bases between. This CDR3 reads CASSEAQGESTDTQYF. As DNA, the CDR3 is TGTGCCAGCAGTGAAGCGCAAGGGGAGAGCACAGATACGCAGTATTTT.

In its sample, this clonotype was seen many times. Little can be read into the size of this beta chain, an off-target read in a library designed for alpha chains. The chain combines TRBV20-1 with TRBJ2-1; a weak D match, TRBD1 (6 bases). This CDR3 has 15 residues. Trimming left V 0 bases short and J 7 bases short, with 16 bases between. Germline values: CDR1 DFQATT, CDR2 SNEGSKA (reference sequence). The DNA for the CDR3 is TGCAGTGCTAGAGATGGTGGGGGCCCTACAAATGAGCAGTTCTTC. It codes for CSARDGGGPTNEQFF.

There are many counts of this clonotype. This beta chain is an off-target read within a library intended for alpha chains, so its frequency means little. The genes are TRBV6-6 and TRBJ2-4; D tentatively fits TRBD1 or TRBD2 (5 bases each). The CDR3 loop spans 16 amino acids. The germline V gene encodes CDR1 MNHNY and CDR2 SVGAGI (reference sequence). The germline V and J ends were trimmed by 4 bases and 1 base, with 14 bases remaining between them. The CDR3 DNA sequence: TGTGCCAGCAGTTCCAACATCGAGGGGGCCAAAAACATTCAGTACTTC. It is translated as CASSSNIEGAKNIQYF.

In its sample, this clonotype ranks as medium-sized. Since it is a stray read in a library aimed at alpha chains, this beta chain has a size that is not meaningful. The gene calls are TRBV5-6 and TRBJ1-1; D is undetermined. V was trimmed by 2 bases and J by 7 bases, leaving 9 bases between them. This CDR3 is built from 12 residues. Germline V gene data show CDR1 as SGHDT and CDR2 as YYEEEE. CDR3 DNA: TGTGCCAGCAGCTTACGGGGAAATGAAGCTTTCTTT. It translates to CASSLRGNEAFF.

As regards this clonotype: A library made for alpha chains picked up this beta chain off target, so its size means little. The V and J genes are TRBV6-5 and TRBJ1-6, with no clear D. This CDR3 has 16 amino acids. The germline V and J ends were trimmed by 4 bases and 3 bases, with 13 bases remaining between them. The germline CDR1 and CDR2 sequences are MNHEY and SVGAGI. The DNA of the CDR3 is TGTGCCAGCAGTTTTATGGCAGTCCTCTATAATTCACCCCTCCACTTT. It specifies CASSFMAVLYNSPLHF.

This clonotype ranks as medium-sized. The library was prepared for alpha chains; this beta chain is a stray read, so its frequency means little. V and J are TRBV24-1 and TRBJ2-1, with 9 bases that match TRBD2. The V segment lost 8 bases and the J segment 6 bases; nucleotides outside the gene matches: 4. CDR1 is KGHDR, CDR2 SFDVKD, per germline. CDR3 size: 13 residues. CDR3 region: CATKSSGSNEQFF. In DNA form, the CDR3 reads TGTGCCACCAAAAGTAGCGGGAGCAATGAGCAGTTCTTC.

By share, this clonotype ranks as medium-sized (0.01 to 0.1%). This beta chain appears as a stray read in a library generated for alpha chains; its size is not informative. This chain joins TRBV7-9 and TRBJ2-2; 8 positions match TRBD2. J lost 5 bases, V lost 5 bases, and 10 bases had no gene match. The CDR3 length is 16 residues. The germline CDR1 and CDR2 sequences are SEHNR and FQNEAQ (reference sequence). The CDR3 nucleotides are TGTGCCAGCAGCCCCCCGGCGGGGGGTGGGACCGGGGAGCTGTTTTTT. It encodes CASSPPAGGGTGELFF.

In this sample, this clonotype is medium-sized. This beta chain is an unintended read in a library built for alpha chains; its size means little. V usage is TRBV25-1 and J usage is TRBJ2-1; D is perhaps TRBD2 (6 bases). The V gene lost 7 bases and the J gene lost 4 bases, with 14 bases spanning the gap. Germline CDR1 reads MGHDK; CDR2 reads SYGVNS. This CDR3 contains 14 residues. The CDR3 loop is CASMGTSSYNEQFF. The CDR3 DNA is TGTGCCAGCATGGGCACTAGCAGTTACAATGAGCAGTTCTTC.

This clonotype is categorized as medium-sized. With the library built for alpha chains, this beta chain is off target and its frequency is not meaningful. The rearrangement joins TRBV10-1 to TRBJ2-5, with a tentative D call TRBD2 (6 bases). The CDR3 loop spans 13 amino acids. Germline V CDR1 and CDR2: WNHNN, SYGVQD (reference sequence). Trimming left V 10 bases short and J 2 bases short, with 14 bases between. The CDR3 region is CAIPGLGQETQYF. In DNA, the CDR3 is TGCGCCATCCCGGGACTGGGACAAGAGACCCAGTACTTC.

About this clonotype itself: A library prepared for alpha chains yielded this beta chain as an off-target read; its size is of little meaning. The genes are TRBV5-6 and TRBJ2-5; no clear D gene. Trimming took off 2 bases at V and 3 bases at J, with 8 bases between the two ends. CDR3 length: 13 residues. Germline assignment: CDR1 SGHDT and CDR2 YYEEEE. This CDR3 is CASSFGTEETQYF. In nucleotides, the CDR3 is TGTGCCAGCAGCTTTGGCACAGAAGAGACCCAGTACTTC.

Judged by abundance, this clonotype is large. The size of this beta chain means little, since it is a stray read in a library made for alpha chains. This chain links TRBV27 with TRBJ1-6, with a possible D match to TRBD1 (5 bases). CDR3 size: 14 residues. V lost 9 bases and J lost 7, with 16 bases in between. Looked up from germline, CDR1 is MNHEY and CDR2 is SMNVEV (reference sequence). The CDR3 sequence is CASGPGTWNSPLHF. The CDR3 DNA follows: TGTGCCAGTGGTCCCGGGACCTGGAATTCACCCCTCCACTTT.

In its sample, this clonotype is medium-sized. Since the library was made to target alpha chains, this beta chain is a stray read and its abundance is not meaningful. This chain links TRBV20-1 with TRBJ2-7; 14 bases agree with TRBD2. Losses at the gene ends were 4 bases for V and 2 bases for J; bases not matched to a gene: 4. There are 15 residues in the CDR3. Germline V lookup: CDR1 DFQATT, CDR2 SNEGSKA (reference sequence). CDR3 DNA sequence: TGCAGTGCTACGCCGGGACTAGCGGGAGCCTACGAGCAGTACTTC. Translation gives CSATPGLAGAYEQYF.

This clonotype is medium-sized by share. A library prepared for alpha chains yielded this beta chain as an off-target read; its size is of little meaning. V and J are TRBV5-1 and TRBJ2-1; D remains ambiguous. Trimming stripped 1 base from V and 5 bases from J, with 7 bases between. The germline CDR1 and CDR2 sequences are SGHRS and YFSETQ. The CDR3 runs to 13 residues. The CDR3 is CASSLTRDNEQFF. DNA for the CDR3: TGCGCCAGCAGCTTGACCAGAGACAATGAGCAGTTCTTC.

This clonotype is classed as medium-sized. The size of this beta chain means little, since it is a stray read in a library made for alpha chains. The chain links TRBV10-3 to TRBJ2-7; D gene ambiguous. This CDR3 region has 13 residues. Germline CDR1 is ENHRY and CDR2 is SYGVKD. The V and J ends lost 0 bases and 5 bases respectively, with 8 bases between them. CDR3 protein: CAISESKENEQYF. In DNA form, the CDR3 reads TGTGCCATCAGTGAGTCGAAGGAGAACGAGCAGTACTTC.

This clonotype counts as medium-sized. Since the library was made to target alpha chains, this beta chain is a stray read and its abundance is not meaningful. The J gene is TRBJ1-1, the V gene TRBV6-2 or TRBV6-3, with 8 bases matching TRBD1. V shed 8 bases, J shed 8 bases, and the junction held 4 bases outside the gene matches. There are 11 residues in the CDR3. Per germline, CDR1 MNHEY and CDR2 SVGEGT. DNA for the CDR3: TGTGCCAGCGGACAGGGCAGCGAAGCTTTCTTT. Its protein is CASGQGSEAFF.

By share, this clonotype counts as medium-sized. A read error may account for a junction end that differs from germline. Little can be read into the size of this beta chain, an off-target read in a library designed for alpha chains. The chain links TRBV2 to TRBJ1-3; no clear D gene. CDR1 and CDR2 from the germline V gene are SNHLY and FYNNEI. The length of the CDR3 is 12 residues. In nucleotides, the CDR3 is TGTGGCAGCGGTGGGTCTGGAAACACCATATATTTT. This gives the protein CGSGGSGNTIYF.

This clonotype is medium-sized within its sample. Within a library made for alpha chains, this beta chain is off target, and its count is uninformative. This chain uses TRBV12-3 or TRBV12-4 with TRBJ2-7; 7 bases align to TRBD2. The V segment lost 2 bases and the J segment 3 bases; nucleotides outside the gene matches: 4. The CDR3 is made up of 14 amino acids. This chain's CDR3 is CASSLSGGGYEQYF. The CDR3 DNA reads TGTGCCAGCAGTTTATCGGGGGGAGGCTACGAGCAGTACTTC.

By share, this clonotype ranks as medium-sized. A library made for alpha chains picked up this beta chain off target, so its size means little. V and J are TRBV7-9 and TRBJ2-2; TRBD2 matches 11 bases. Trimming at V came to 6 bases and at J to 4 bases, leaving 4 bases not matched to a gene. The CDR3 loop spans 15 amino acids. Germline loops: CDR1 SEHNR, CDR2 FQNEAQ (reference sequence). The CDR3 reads CASSRTSGRTGELFF. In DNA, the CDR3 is TGTGCCAGCAGTCGGACTAGCGGGCGCACCGGGGAGCTGTTTTTT.

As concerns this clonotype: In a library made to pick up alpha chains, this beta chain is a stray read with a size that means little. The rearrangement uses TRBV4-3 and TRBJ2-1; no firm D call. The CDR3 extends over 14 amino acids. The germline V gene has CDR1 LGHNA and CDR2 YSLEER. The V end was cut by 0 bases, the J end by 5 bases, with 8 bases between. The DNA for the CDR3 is TGCGCCAGCAGCCAAGAGGACCAACACAATGAGCAGTTCTTC. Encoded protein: CASSQEDQHNEQFF.

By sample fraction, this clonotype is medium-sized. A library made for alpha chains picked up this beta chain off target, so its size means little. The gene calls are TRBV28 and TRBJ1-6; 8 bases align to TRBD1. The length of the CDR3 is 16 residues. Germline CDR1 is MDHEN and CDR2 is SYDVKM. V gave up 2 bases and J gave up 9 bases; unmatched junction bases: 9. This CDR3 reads CASSLPPTGVVSPLHF. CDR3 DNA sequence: TGTGCCAGCAGTTTACCCCCGACAGGGGTTGTTTCACCCCTCCACTTT.

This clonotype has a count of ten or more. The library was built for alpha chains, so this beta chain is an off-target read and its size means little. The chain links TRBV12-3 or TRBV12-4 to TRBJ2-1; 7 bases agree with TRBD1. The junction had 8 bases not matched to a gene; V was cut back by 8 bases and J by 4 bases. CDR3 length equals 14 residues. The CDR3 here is CASGQARKYNEQFF. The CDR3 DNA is TGTGCCAGCGGACAGGCACGAAAATACAATGAGCAGTTCTTC.

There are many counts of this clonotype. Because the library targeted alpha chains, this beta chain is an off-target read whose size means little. This chain's CDR3 is CSARPLAEAYNEQFF. The CDR3 DNA sequence: TGCAGTGCTAGACCACTAGCGGAGGCCTACAATGAGCAGTTCTTC. This chain uses TRBV20-1 with TRBJ2-1; 8 bases agree with TRBD2. V dropped 2 bases and J dropped 2; count of bases not matched to a gene: 5. CDR1 and CDR2 (germline): DFQATT, SNEGSKA (reference sequence). The CDR3 is 15 amino acids.

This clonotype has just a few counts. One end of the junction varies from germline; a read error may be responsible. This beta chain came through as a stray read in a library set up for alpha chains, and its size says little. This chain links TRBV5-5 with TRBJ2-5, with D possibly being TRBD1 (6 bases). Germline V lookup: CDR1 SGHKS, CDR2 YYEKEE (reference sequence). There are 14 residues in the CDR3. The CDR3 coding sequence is TGTGTCAGCAGCCGGCCAGGACAGCAAGAGACCCAGTACTTC. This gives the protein CVSSRPGQQETQYF.